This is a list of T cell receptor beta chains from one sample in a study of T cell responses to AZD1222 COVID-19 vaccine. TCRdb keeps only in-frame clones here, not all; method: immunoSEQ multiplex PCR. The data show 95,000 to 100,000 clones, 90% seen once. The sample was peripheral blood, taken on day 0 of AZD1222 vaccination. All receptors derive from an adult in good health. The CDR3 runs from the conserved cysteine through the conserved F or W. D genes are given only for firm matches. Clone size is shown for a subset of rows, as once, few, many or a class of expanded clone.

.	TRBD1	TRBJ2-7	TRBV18	CASSPSGQGAYEQYF	TGTGCCAGCTCACCTTCGGGACAGGGGGCGTACGAGCAGTACTTC
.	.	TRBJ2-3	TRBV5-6	CASKGDRDTQYF	TGTGCCAGCAAAGGGGATCGGGATACGCAGTATTTT
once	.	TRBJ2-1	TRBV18	CASSPAGNSYNEQFF	TGTGCCAGCTCACCAGCAGGGAACTCCTACAATGAGCAGTTCTTC
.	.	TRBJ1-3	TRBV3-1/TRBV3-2	CASSNSDSRNTIYF	TGTGCCAGCAGCAATTCGGACAGCAGAAACACCATATATTTT
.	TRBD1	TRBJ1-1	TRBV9	CASRPDRGTAEAFF	TGTGCCAGCAGACCGGACAGGGGGACCGCTGAAGCTTTCTTT
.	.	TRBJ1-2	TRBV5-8	CASSFRQPYGYTF	TGTGCCAGCAGCTTTAGACAGCCCTATGGCTACACCTTC
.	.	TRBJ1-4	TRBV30	CAWSLATGIGEKLFF	TGTGCCTGGAGTCTAGCGACAGGAATAGGTGAAAAACTGTTTTTT
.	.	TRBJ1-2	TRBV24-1	CATSDDRARGYTF	TGTGCCACCAGTGATGATAGGGCTCGCGGCTACACCTTC
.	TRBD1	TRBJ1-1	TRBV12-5	CASGDDRGPTEAFF	TGTGCTAGTGGGGACGACAGGGGACCCACTGAAGCTTTCTTT
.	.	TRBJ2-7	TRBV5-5	CASSLREQYF	TGTGCCAGCAGCTTGAGGGAGCAGTACTTC
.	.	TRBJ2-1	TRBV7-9	CASRQDNNEQFF	TGTGCCAGCAGGCAGGATAACAATGAGCAGTTCTTC
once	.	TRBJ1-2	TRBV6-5	CASSYDMGTGSGYTF	TGTGCCAGCAGTTACGATATGGGGACCGGTAGTGGCTACACCTTC
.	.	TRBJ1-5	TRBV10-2	CASSESTGEGQPQHF	TGCGCCAGCAGTGAGTCGACGGGGGAAGGTCAGCCCCAGCATTTT
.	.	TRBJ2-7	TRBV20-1	CSASPTSREQYF	TGCAGTGCTAGTCCGACAAGTCGGGAGCAGTACTTC
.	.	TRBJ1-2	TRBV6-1	CASSDRVNGYTF	TGTGCCAGCAGTGACAGGGTGAACGGCTACACCTTC
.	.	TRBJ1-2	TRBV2	CASGTGEVLWYGYTF	TGTGCCAGTGGGACGGGGGAAGTCTTATGGTATGGCTACACCTTC
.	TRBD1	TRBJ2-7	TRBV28	CASSLDSSTGEIYEQYF	TGTGCCAGCAGTTTAGATAGTAGCACAGGGGAGATCTACGAGCAGTACTTC
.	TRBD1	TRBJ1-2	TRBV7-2	CASRPATGDGYTF	TGTGCCAGCAGACCCGCAACAGGGGATGGCTACACCTTC
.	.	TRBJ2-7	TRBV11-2	CASSLGDPRDEQYF	TGTGCCAGCAGCTTAGGGGACCCGAGGGACGAGCAGTACTTC
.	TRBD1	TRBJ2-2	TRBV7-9	CASSLGDRPTGELFF	TGTGCCAGCAGCTTAGGGGACAGACCTACCGGGGAGCTGTTTTTT
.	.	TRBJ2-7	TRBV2	CASSYRTGLDEQYF	TGTGCCAGCAGCTACCGGACTGGCTTGGACGAGCAGTACTTC
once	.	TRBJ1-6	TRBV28	CASSGRVSPLHF	TGTGCCAGCAGTGGCAGGGTTTCACCCCTCCACTTT
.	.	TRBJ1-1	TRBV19	CASSLNRNTEAFF	TGTGCCAGTAGTTTGAACAGAAACACTGAAGCTTTCTTT
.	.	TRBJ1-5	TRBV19	CASSIGAYSNQPQHF	TGTGCCAGTAGTATAGGCGCATATAGCAATCAGCCCCAGCATTTT
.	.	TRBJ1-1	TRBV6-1	CASSELTGLTEAFF	TGTGCCAGCAGTGAACTGACGGGACTCACTGAAGCTTTCTTT
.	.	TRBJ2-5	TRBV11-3	CASSPNRAEETQYF	TGTGCCAGCAGCCCCAACAGGGCTGAAGAGACCCAGTACTTC
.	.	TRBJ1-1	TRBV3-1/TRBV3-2	CASSPGTTRVAFF	TGTGCCAGCAGCCCAGGGACCACCCGGGTAGCCTTCTTT
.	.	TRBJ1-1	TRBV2	CASSDIRLNTEAFF	TGTGCCAGCAGTGATATAAGACTGAACACTGAAGCTTTCTTT
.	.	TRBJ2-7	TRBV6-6	CASSYAGFYEQYF	TGTGCCAGCAGTTACGCCGGTTTCTACGAGCAGTACTTC
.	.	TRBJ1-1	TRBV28	CASTPQYMNTEAFF	TGTGCCAGCACCCCACAGTACATGAACACTGAAGCTTTCTTT
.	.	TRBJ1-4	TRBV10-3	CAISELLQENEKLFF	TGTGCCATCAGTGAGCTTCTTCAGGAGAATGAAAAACTGTTTTTT
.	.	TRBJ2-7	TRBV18	CASSPYPGEGKHYEQYF	TGTGCCAGCTCACCATATCCAGGAGAAGGTAAGCACTACGAGCAGTACTTC
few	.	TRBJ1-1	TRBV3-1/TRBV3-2	CASSQISTEAFF	TGTGCCAGCAGCCAAATATCGACTGAAGCTTTCTTT
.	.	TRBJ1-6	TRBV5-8	CASRLKSYNSPLHF	TGTGCCAGCCGCCTTAAGTCCTATAATTCACCCCTCCACTTT
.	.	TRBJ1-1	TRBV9	CASSQGGVPMNTEAFF	TGTGCCAGCAGTCAAGGAGGGGTTCCTATGAACACTGAAGCTTTCTTT
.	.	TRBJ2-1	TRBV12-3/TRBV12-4	CASIGGSHNEQFF	TGTGCCAGCATTGGAGGGTCACACAATGAGCAGTTCTTC
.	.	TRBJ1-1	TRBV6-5	CASRPGTWANTEAFF	TGTGCCAGCAGACCCGGGACATGGGCGAACACTGAAGCTTTCTTT
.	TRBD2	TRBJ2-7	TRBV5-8	CASSLVRGDTYEQYF	TGTGCCAGCAGCTTGGTGCGGGGGGACACGTACGAGCAGTACTTC
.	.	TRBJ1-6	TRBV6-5	CASSIEENSPLHF	TGTGCCAGCAGTATTGAGGAGAATTCACCCCTCCACTTT
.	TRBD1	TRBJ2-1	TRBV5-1	CASSVGHQGAPEQFF	TGCGCCAGCAGCGTAGGACACCAGGGGGCGCCTGAGCAGTTCTTC
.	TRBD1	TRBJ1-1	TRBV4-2	CASSRGTVDTEAFF	TGTGCCAGCAGCCGGGGGACAGTCGACACTGAAGCTTTCTTT
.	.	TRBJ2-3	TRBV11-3	CASSFGGGPGDTQYF	TGTGCCAGCAGCTTCGGGGGTGGACCCGGAGATACGCAGTATTTT
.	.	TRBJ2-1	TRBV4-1	CASNPNPGGGPYNEQFF	TGCGCCAGCAATCCCAACCCAGGCGGGGGCCCCTACAATGAGCAGTTCTTC
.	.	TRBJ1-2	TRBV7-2	CASSFTGTSGYTF	TGTGCCAGCAGCTTCACCGGGACGTCCGGCTACACCTTC
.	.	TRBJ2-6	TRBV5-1	CASRQGSSGANVLTF	TGCGCCAGCAGGCAGGGGAGCTCTGGGGCCAACGTCCTGACTTTC
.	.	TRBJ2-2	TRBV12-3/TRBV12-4	CASGLRLSGELFF	TGTGCCAGCGGTTTAAGGCTTAGCGGGGAGCTGTTTTTT
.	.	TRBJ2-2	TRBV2	CASRGANTGELFF	TGTGCCAGCAGAGGGGCGAACACCGGGGAGCTGTTTTTT
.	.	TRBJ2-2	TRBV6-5	CASSYGRRNTGELFF	TGTGCCAGCAGTTACGGGAGGAGAAACACCGGGGAGCTGTTTTTT
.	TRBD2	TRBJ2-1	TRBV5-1	CASSLAGTSSYNEQFF	TGCGCCAGCAGCTTAGCGGGGACTAGTTCCTACAATGAGCAGTTCTTC
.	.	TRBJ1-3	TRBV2	CASSEQGSGNTIYF	TGTGCCAGCAGCGAACAGGGTAGTGGAAACACCATATATTTT
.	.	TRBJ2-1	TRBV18	CASSMTESSYNEQFF	TGTGCCAGCTCGATGACAGAGAGCTCCTACAATGAGCAGTTCTTC
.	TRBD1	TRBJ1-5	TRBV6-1	CASSEVGTGAWQPQHF	TGTGCCAGCAGTGAAGTCGGAACAGGGGCCTGGCAGCCCCAGCATTTT
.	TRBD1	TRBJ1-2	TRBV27	CASSSLHGQGARTLYGYTF	TGTGCCAGCAGTTCCCTACATGGACAGGGGGCCAGAACTCTCTATGGCTACACCTTC
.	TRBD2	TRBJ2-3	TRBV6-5	CASSYSGGGVTDTQYF	TGTGCCAGCAGTTACTCTGGCGGGGGGGTCACAGATACGCAGTATTTT
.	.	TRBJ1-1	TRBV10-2	CATAPMTNTEAFF	TGCGCCACCGCGCCCATGACGAACACTGAAGCTTTCTTT
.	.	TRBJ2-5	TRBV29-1	CSVEGTAETQETQYF	TGCAGCGTTGAAGGGACAGCAGAAACTCAAGAGACCCAGTACTTC
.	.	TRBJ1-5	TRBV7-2	CASSGANQPQHF	TGTGCCAGCAGCGGGGCCAATCAGCCCCAGCATTTT
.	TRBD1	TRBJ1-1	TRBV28	CASNNPRGIVAEAFF	TGTGCCAGCAACAATCCCAGGGGGATAGTCGCTGAAGCTTTCTTT
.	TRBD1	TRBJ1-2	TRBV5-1	CASSAGDRINYGYTF	TGCGCCAGCAGCGCGGGGGACAGGATTAACTATGGCTACACCTTC